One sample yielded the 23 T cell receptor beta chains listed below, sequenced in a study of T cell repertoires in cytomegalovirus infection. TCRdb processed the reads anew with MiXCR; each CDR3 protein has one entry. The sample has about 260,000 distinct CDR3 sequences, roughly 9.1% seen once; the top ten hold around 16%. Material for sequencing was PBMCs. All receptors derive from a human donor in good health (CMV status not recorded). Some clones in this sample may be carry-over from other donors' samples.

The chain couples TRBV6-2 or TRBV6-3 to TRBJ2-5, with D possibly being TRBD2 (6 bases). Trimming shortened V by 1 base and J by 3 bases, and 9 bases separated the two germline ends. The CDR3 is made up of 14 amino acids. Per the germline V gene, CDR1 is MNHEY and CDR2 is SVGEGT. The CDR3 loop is CASSYFGTEETQYF. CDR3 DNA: TGTGCCAGCAGTTACTTTGGGACTGAAGAGACCCAGTACTTC.

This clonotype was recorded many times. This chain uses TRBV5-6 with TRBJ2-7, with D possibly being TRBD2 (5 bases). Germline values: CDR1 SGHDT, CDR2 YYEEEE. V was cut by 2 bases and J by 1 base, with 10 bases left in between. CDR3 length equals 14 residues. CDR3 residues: CASSLPGFSYEQYF. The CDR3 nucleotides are TGTGCCAGCAGCTTACCGGGGTTTTCCTACGAGCAGTACTTC.

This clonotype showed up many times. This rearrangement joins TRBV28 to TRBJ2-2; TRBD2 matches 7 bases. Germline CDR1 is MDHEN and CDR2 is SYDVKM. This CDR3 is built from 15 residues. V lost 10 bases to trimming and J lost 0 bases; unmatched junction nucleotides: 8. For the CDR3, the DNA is TGTGCCATATGGGAGGGGCCCGCGAACACCGGGGAGCTGTTTTTT. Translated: CAIWEGPANTGELFF.

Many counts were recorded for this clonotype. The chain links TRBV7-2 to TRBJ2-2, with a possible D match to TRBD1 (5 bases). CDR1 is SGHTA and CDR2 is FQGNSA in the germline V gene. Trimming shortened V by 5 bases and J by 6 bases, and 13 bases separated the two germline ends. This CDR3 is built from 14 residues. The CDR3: CASSQPQGAGELFF. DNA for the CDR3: TGTGCCAGCAGCCAACCACAAGGGGCCGGGGAGCTGTTTTTT.

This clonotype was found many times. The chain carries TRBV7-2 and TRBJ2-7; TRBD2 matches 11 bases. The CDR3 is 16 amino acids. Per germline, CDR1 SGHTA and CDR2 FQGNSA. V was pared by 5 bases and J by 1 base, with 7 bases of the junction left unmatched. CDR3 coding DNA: TGTGCCAGCAGCGAATTTGGGACTAGCGGTTCCTACGAGCAGTACTTC. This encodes CASSEFGTSGSYEQYF.

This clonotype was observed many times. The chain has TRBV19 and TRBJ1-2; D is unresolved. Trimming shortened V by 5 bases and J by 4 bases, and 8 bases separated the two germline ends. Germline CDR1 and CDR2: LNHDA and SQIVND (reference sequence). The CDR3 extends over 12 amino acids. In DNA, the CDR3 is TGTGCCAGTAGTCGGGCAGGCTATGGCTACACCTTC. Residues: CASSRAGYGYTF. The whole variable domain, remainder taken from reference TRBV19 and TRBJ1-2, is DGGITQSPKYLFRKEGQNVTLSCEQNLNHDAMYWYRQDPGQGLRLIYYSQIVNDFQKGDIAEGYSVSREKKESFPLTVTSAQKNPTAFYLCASSRAGYGYTFGSGTRLTVV.

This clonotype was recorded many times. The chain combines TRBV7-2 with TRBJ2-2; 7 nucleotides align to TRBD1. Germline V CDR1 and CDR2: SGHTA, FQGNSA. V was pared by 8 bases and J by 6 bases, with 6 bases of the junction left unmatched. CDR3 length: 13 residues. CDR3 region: CASGRQGSGELFF. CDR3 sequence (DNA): TGTGCCAGCGGACGACAGGGCTCCGGGGAGCTGTTTTTT.

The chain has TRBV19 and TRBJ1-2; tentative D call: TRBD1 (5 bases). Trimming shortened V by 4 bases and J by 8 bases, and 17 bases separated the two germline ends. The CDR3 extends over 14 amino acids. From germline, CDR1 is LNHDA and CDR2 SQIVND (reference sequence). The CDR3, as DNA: TGTGCCAGTAGTAGTTGGTCCGGGGACCGAGGCTACACCTTC. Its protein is CASSSWSGDRGYTF.

CDR3 protein: CASLLGGVSDTQYF. The DNA of the CDR3 is TGTGCCAGTCTCCTTGGGGGGGTATCAGATACGCAGTATTTT. The V and J genes are TRBV28 and TRBJ2-3, with 7 bases matching TRBD2. This CDR3 region has 14 residues. In germline, CDR1 is MDHEN, CDR2 SYDVKM. After removal of 9 bases from V and 4 bases from J, the junction contained 10 bases not matched to a gene.

The CDR3 DNA sequence: TGTGCCAGCAGCTTAGCGGGGGGGCCCCAACGGCAGTTCTTC. This sequence encodes CASSLAGGPQRQFF. The chain employs TRBV28 and TRBJ2-1; TRBD2 aligns across 11 bases. J was trimmed by 12 bases and V by 6 bases; bases with no gene match: 10. Germline CDR1 and CDR2: MDHEN and SYDVKM. The length of the CDR3 is 14 residues.

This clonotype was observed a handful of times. The CDR3: CASSSDSHSNQPQHF. CDR3 bases: TGTGCCAGCAGTTCGGACAGCCATAGCAATCAGCCCCAGCATTTT. The chain has TRBV7-9 and TRBJ1-5; D may be TRBD1 (6 bases). CDR1 SEHNR and CDR2 FQNEAQ come from the germline V gene (reference sequence). The CDR3 loop spans 15 amino acids. V lost 6 bases to trimming and J lost 0 bases, with 12 bases between them.

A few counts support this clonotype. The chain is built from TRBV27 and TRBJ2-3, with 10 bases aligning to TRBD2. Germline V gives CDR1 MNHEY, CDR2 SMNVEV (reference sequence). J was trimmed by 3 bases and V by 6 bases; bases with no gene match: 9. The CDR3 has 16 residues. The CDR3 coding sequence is TGTGCCAGCAGCTCGAGCGGGAGGGCCTTAACAGATACGCAGTATTTT. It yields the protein CASSSSGRALTDTQYF.

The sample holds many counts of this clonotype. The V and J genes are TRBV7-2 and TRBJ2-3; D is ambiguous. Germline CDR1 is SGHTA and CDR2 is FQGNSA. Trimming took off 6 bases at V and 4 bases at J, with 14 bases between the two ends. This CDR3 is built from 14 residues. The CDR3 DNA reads TGTGCCAGCAGTTTCCTAGGAGAGGCAGATACGCAGTATTTT. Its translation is CASSFLGEADTQYF.

As DNA, the CDR3 is TGTGCCAGCAGTTACCCTGATTTGGGGAGCGGGAGGAGATACGAGCAGTACTTC. Translating gives CASSYPDLGSGRRYEQYF. The chain recombines TRBV6-2 or TRBV6-3 with TRBJ2-7; 9 bases line up with TRBD2. V lost 2 bases, J lost 4 bases, and 15 bases stayed unmatched. This CDR3 is built from 18 residues. Germline CDR1 is MNHEY and CDR2 is SVGEGT.

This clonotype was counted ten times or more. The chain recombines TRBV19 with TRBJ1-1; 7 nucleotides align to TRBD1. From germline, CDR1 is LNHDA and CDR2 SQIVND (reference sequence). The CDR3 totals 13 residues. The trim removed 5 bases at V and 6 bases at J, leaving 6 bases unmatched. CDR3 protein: CASSLDRLSEAFF. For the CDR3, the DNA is TGTGCCAGTAGTCTGGACAGGTTATCTGAAGCTTTCTTT.

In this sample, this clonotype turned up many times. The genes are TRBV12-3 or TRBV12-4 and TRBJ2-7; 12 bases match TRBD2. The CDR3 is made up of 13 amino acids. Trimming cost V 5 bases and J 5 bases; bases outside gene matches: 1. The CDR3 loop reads CASSRLAGDEQYF. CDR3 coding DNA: TGTGCCAGCAGTAGACTAGCGGGGGACGAGCAGTACTTC.

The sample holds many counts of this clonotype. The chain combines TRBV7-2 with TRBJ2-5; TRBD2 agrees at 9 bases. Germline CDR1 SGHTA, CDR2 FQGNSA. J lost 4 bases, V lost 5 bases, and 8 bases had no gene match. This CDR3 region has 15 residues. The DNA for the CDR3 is TGTGCCAGCAGCGCTGCGGGGGGGCTTCGAGAGACCCAGTACTTC. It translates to CASSAAGGLRETQYF.

The CDR3 loop reads CASSPPERNSNQPQHF. The CDR3 DNA reads as TGTGCCAGCAGCCCCCCCGAGAGGAATAGCAATCAGCCCCAGCATTTT. The chain carries TRBV7-1 and TRBJ1-5; no reliable D call. TRBV7-1 is assigned to the ORF class and has an uncertain function. The CDR3 runs to 16 residues. V lost 5 bases to trimming and J lost 0 bases, with 14 bases between them.

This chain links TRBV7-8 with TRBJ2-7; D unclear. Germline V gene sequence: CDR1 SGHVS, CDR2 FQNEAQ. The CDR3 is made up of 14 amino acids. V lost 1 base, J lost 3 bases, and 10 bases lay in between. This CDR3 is CASSLVSPNYEQYF. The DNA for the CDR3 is TGTGCCAGCAGCTTAGTGAGCCCTAACTACGAGCAGTACTTC.

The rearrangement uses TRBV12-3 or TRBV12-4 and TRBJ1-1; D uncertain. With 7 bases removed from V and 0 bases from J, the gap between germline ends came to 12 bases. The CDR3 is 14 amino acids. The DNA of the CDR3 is TGTGCCAGCAAGCAGACTGCCATGAACACTGAAGCTTTCTTT. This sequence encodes CASKQTAMNTEAFF.

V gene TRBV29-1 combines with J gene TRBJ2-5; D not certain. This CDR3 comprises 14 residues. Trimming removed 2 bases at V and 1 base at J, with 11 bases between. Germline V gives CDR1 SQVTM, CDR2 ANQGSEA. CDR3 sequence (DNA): TGCAGCGTTGAACTGGCAGGCGGCCAAGAGACCCAGTACTTC. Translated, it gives CSVELAGGQETQYF.

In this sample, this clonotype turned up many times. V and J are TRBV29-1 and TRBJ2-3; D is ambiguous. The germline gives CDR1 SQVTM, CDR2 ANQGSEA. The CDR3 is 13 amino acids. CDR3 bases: TGCAGTGCCTCCCCGTCCGTACGAGATACGCAGTATTTT. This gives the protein CSASPSVRDTQYF.

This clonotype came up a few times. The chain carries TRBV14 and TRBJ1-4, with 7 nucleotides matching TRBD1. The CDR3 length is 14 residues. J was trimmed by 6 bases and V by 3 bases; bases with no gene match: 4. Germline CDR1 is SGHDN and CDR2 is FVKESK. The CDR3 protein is CASSHLDRDEKLFF. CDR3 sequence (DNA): TGTGCCAGCAGCCACCTAGACAGGGATGAAAAACTGTTTTTT.